These 23 T cell receptor beta chains originate from one sample sequenced in a study of blood T cells in healthy people across ages. A J-beta primer mix and a sample-barcoded 5' primer were used in a second PCR of roughly 7 to 12 cycles. TCRdb re-called the 5' RACE reads with MiXCR, one entry per CDR3 protein. The sample has 550,000 to 750,000 distinct CDR3 sequences, around 21% seen once. The specimen was blood. Source of these receptors: a man aged 65 to 85 in good health.

The chain carries TRBV25-1 and TRBJ1-1; tentative D call: TRBD1 (5 bases). Germline V gives CDR1 MGHDK, CDR2 SYGVNS. V was pared by 7 bases and J by 0 bases, with 15 bases between. CDR3 length: 15 residues. CDR3 protein: CASTQGAGMNTEAFF. In DNA form, the CDR3 reads TGTGCCAGCACCCAAGGGGCAGGGATGAACACTGAAGCTTTCTTT.

CDR3 sequence reads: CASRSGLDGYTF. In DNA, the CDR3 is TGTGCCAGCAGGTCGGGGTTAGATGGCTACACCTTC. The chain recombines TRBV3-1 with TRBJ1-2, with no clear D. The length of the CDR3 is 12 residues. The germline V gene has CDR1 LGHDT and CDR2 YNNKEL (reference sequence). V dropped 6 bases and J dropped 6 bases, with 11 bases sitting between them.

The sample holds a few counts of this clonotype. The genes are TRBV5-1 and TRBJ1-4; no firm D call. CDR3 length equals 13 residues. Trimming pared 4 bases from V and 8 bases from J, leaving 12 bases between. Germline assignment: CDR1 SGHRS and CDR2 YFSETQ. The CDR3 region has the DNA TGCGCCAGCAGCCCAGTCGAGGGCGAAAAACTGTTTTTT. Amino acids: CASSPVEGEKLFF.

The chain has TRBV18 and TRBJ2-5; maybe TRBD1 (5 bases). The end of the DNA fits TRBJ2-7 better, so the J call may be wrong. This CDR3 region has 15 residues. CDR1 and CDR2 from the germline V gene are KGHSH and LQKENI. The CDR3 DNA is TGTGCCAGCTCACCATCCGGTACGGGTCAGGGCGAGCAGTACTTC. Translation: CASSPSGTGQGEQYF.

This clonotype was observed a few times. The chain combines TRBV4-2 with TRBJ2-3; the match to TRBD2 covers 10 bases. The germline V gene encodes CDR1 LGHNA and CDR2 YNFKEQ. Trimming at V came to 2 bases and at J to 2 bases, leaving 4 bases not matched to a gene. This CDR3 comprises 16 residues. The chain's CDR3 is CASSQRLAGVTDTQYF. The DNA for the CDR3 is TGTGCCAGCAGCCAACGCCTAGCGGGGGTCACAGATACGCAGTATTTT.

The chain carries TRBV20-1 and TRBJ2-3; TRBD1 agrees at 7 bases. The CDR3 is 14 residues long. The germline V gene encodes CDR1 DFQATT and CDR2 SNEGSKA (reference sequence). The J segment lost 0 bases and the V segment lost 5 bases, leaving 5 bases of the junction unmatched. In DNA, the CDR3 is TGCAGTGCTGACCGGGACAGTAGCACAGATACGCAGTATTTT. This gives the protein CSADRDSSTDTQYF.

CDR3 DNA: TGTGCCAGCAGTTTTGCTAGCGGGACCGGGGAGCTGTTTTTT. This translates into CASSFASGTGELFF. This rearrangement joins TRBV12-3 or TRBV12-4 to TRBJ2-2, with 8 bases fitting TRBD2. The CDR3 consists of 14 residues. V lost 3 bases to trimming and J lost 5 bases; unmatched junction nucleotides: 2.

The chain links TRBV29-1 to TRBJ2-1; D might be TRBD2 (6 bases). CDR1 and CDR2 from the germline V gene are SQVTM and ANQGSEA. There are 14 residues in the CDR3. V shed 8 bases and J shed 0 bases, with 14 bases lying between them. The DNA for the CDR3 is TGCAGCTTTCGTAGCGGTGGCTCCTACAATGAGCAGTTCTTC. The encoded protein is CSFRSGGSYNEQFF.

In its sample, this clonotype was seen a few times. V usage is TRBV2 and J usage is TRBJ1-5; TRBD1 might be the D (5 bases). Germline V lookup: CDR1 SNHLY, CDR2 FYNNEI. The V and J ends lost 6 bases and 5 bases respectively, with 14 bases between them. CDR3 length: 14 residues. CDR3 region: CASRDRDGHQPQHF. The DNA for the CDR3 is TGTGCCAGCAGGGACCGGGACGGTCATCAGCCCCAGCATTTT.

V gene TRBV5-1 combines with J gene TRBJ1-1; TRBD1 might be the D (5 bases). The CDR3 totals 14 residues. V lost 2 bases and J 2 bases, leaving 10 bases between the germline ends. Germline V gene lookup returns CDR1 SGHRS and CDR2 YFSETQ. The CDR3 protein is CASSLGRDNTEAFF. Here the CDR3 DNA reads TGCGCCAGCAGCTTAGGCAGGGACAACACTGAAGCTTTCTTT.

The V and J genes are TRBV9 and TRBJ1-1; tentative D call: TRBD1 (5 bases). The CDR3 loop spans 14 amino acids. V shed 3 bases and J shed 3 bases, with 12 bases lying between them. Germline V gives CDR1 SGDLS, CDR2 YYNGEE. CDR3 residues: CASSGWGGDTEAFF. The CDR3 nucleotides are TGTGCCAGCAGCGGATGGGGGGGAGACACTGAAGCTTTCTTT. Combining the CDR3 with reference TRBV9 and TRBJ1-1 gives the whole variable domain DSGVTQTPKHLITATGQRVTLRCSPRSGDLSVYWYQQSLDQGLQFLIQYYNGEERAKGNILERFSAQQFPDLHSELNLSSLELGDSALYFCASSGWGGDTEAFFGQGTRLTVV.

This clonotype was found a few times. The chain combines TRBV12-3 or TRBV12-4 with TRBJ2-5, with 8 bases matching TRBD1. CDR3 length: 15 residues. The J segment lost 4 bases and the V segment lost 2 bases, leaving 6 bases of the junction unmatched. CDR3 in DNA: TGTGCCAGCAGTTTACCTTGGACAGGGCGAGAGACCCAGTACTTC. Translating it yields CASSLPWTGRETQYF.

V and J are TRBV9 and TRBJ1-6; the D is unclear. V was cut by 4 bases and J by 6 bases, with 14 bases left in between. The CDR3 totals 15 residues. CDR1 and CDR2 (germline): SGDLS, YYNGEE. The CDR3 sequence: CASSLTMEGNSPLHF. DNA for the CDR3: TGTGCCAGCAGCCTCACTATGGAGGGTAATTCACCCCTCCACTTT.

In DNA, the CDR3 is TGCAGTGCTAGACGGAGCTCAGATACGCAGTATTTT. Amino acids: CSARRSSDTQYF. V usage is TRBV20-1 and J usage is TRBJ2-3; D remains unclear. The germline V and J ends were trimmed by 2 bases and 4 bases, with 7 bases remaining between them. The germline CDR1 and CDR2 sequences are DFQATT and SNEGSKA (reference sequence). The CDR3 contains 12 residues.

This clonotype has at least ten counts. A junction boundary mismatches the germline segment, possibly from a read error. This chain uses TRBV7-2 with TRBJ2-1; 7 bases match TRBD2. The V gene's germline CDR1 is SGHTA and CDR2 FQGNSA. CDR3 length equals 14 residues. CDR3 bases: TGTGCCAGCAGCCTAGCTAGCGGTAACAATGAGCAGTTCTTC. This codes for CASSLASGNNEQFF.

The sample holds a few counts of this clonotype. This rearrangement joins TRBV6-2 or TRBV6-3 to TRBJ1-5, with D possibly matching TRBD1 (5 bases). The V end lost 4 bases, the J end lost 0 bases, and 13 bases lay between the germline ends. There are 16 residues in the CDR3. Germline CDR1 MNHEY, CDR2 SVGEGT. The CDR3 is CASSWGTANSNQPQHF. The CDR3 DNA follows: TGTGCCAGCAGTTGGGGGACGGCGAATAGCAATCAGCCCCAGCATTTT.

This clonotype was found many times. This chain joins TRBV5-1 and TRBJ2-1, with 8 nucleotides matching TRBD2. The CDR3 loop spans 16 amino acids. The junction had 6 bases not matched to a gene; V was cut back by 0 bases and J by 4 bases. From germline, CDR1 is SGHRS and CDR2 YFSETQ. CDR3 loop: CASSLDAASGYNEQFF. The CDR3 region has the DNA TGCGCCAGCAGCTTGGACGCGGCTAGCGGGTACAATGAGCAGTTCTTC.

The gene calls are TRBV29-1 and TRBJ2-5; no clear D. CDR1 and CDR2 (germline): SQVTM, ANQGSEA. Trimming took 3 bases from V and 4 from J, leaving 12 bases between them. CDR3 length: 13 amino acids. CDR3 residues: CSVETEMRETQYF. As DNA, the CDR3 is TGCAGCGTTGAGACCGAAATGAGAGAGACCCAGTACTTC.

The chain joins TRBV11-3 to TRBJ2-3; 8 bases are a match to TRBD1. V lost 5 bases, J lost 3 bases, and 4 bases stayed unmatched. The germline V gene encodes CDR1 SGHNT and CDR2 YENEEA. The CDR3 contains 14 residues. The DNA of the CDR3 is TGTGCCAGCAGCCTACAGGGGGATACAGATACGCAGTATTTT. Its protein is CASSLQGDTDTQYF.

With respect to this clonotype: Its ends do not fully match the called genes, so a read error is possible. Written as DNA, the CDR3 is TGCGCCAGCAGCTTGGGACGGGCAACTAATGAAAAACTGTTTTTT. Protein: CASSLGRATNEKLFF. This sequence joins TRBV7-9 and TRBJ1-4, with D possibly matching TRBD1 (5 bases). The CDR3 sequence is 15 residues long. Germline CDR1 SEHNR, CDR2 FQNEAQ (reference sequence).

This clonotype was counted only a few times. The V call is TRBV3-1, the J call TRBJ2-7; D perhaps matches TRBD1 (6 bases). This CDR3 spans 14 amino acids. CDR1 and CDR2 from the germline V gene are LGHDT and YNNKEL (reference sequence). The germline V and J ends were trimmed by 1 base and 5 bases, with 12 bases remaining between them. CDR3 sequence: CASSQVPGAHEQYF. The CDR3 DNA sequence: TGTGCCAGCAGCCAAGTACCAGGGGCCCACGAGCAGTACTTC.

A note on this clonotype: Just one base apart from a much larger clone, this may be a read error. The CDR3 sequence: CASSQHRTNGRDEQFF. CDR3 nucleotide sequence: TGTGCCAGCAGCCAACATCGGACTAACGGGAGGGATGAGCAGTTCTTC. The chain joins TRBV14 to TRBJ2-5; 8 nucleotides align to TRBD2. TRBJ2-1 explains the end of the DNA better; the J call may be wrong. CDR3 size: 16 residues. Per germline, CDR1 SGHDN and CDR2 FVKESK.

This clonotype was seen only a few times. This chain uses TRBV27 with TRBJ2-7; D not certain. There are 13 residues in the CDR3. V was cut by 2 bases and J by 6 bases, with 11 bases left in between. Germline CDR1 reads MNHEY; CDR2 reads SMNVEV (reference sequence). CDR3 sequence reads: CASSLATFGEQYF. CDR3 DNA: TGTGCCAGCAGTTTAGCGACTTTTGGCGAGCAGTACTTC.